Listed below are T cell receptor beta chains from one sample, sequenced in a study of cytomegalovirus exposure and HLA in healthy donors. This table comes from immunoSEQ multiplex PCR, and its TCRdb copy is limited to in-frame clones, with some not included. The sample holds tens of thousands of clones, approximately 80% seen once. What was sequenced was PBMCs. These receptors were obtained from a female donor in good health and CMV-seronegative. CDR3s include the opening cysteine and the closing phenylalanine or tryptophan. The order of the fields is clone size, J gene, D gene, V gene, CDR3 DNA, CDR3 protein. The D gene is left open where the match is weak. The size field is filled for only some rows; it gives once, few, many or a size class.

size: -; J: TRBJ2-7; D: -; V: TRBV29-1; DNA: TGCAGCGTTGGGGAGGACAGGAAGAAATTGTACTTC; CDR3: CSVGEDRKKLYF
size: -; J: TRBJ1-1; D: -; V: TRBV19; DNA: TGTGCCAGTCACGGGCTGACGGAGGGGCCGAACACTGAAGCTTTCTTT; CDR3: CASHGLTEGPNTEAFF
size: -; J: TRBJ1-6; D: -; V: TRBV15; DNA: TGTGCCACCAGCAGAGATCTAGGTAGGCCCCTCCACTTT; CDR3: CATSRDLGRPLHF
size: -; J: TRBJ1-1; D: -; V: TRBV7-9; DNA: TGTGCCAGCAGCTCCTCGCGTACAGGTAGTTCTGAAGCTTTCTTT; CDR3: CASSSSRTGSSEAFF
size: -; J: TRBJ1-3; D: -; V: TRBV21-1; DNA: TGTGCCAGCACAGCCAGGGGGCCCGGAAACACCATATATTTT; CDR3: CASTARGPGNTIYF
size: -; J: TRBJ1-1; D: -; V: TRBV5-1; DNA: TGCGCCAGCAGCTTTCTCGGGACACTCACTGAAGCTTTCTTT; CDR3: CASSFLGTLTEAFF
size: few; J: TRBJ2-3; D: TRBD2; V: TRBV4-1; DNA: TGCGCCAGCAGTGGTCTAGCGGCGAACTACGCGGGCGGTACGCAGTATTTT; CDR3: CASSGLAANYAGGTQYF
size: few; J: TRBJ2-7; D: TRBD1; V: TRBV7-6; DNA: TGTGCCAGCAGCCACCCGGGACAGGGTCCCTACGAGCAGTACTTC; CDR3: CASSHPGQGPYEQYF
size: -; J: TRBJ1-3; D: -; V: TRBV7-2; DNA: TGTGCCAGCAGCTTAGGGTCCGGGATTCCCGGAAACACCATATATTTT; CDR3: CASSLGSGIPGNTIYF
size: -; J: TRBJ2-2; D: TRBD2; V: TRBV9; DNA: TGTGCCAGCAGCGTAGCTAGCGGGGGGACCGGGGAGCTGTTTTTT; CDR3: CASSVASGGTGELFF
size: -; J: TRBJ1-2; D: TRBD1; V: TRBV11-2; DNA: TGTGCCAGCAGCTCGACAGGGCCAATCTATGGCTACACCTTC; CDR3: CASSSTGPIYGYTF
size: once; J: TRBJ2-2; D: -; V: TRBV7-2; DNA: TGTGCCAGCAGCCCGCCGTGGGGACTGAACACCGGGGAGCTGTTTTTT; CDR3: CASSPPWGLNTGELFF
size: -; J: TRBJ1-2; D: -; V: TRBV18; DNA: TGTGCCAGCTCACGGGCCATCGAAACAAACTATGGCTACACCTTC; CDR3: CASSRAIETNYGYTF
size: -; J: TRBJ1-5; D: -; V: TRBV6-5; DNA: TGTGCCAGCAGCTTGGTCATCGGTCAGCCCCAGCATTTT; CDR3: CASSLVIGQPQHF
size: -; J: TRBJ2-2; D: -; V: TRBV7-9; DNA: TGTGCCAGCAGCGTAGCAGGGGTACCCACCGGGGAGCTGTTTTTT; CDR3: CASSVAGVPTGELFF
size: once; J: TRBJ2-7; D: -; V: TRBV7-3; DNA: TGTGCCAGCAGCCCAGAAGACAGGTGTGAGCAGTACTTC; CDR3: CASSPEDRCEQYF
size: -; J: TRBJ1-2; D: TRBD1; V: TRBV2; DNA: TGTGCCAGCAGTCTCACGGGACAGGGGAACTATGGCTACACCTTC; CDR3: CASSLTGQGNYGYTF
size: few; J: TRBJ1-2; D: TRBD1; V: TRBV6-6; DNA: TGTGCCAGCAGTTACACTACCAGGGAGACAGGGCGTGGCTACACCTTC; CDR3: CASSYTTRETGRGYTF
size: once; J: TRBJ1-4; D: TRBD1; V: TRBV2; DNA: TGTGCCAGCAGTCTAACCGGGACAGGAAATGAAAAACTGTTTTTT; CDR3: CASSLTGTGNEKLFF
size: few; J: TRBJ1-1; D: -; V: TRBV18; DNA: TGTGCCAGCACCAGCGGACGGGTGAACACTGAAGCTTTCTTT; CDR3: CASTSGRVNTEAFF
size: -; J: TRBJ1-3; D: TRBD1; V: TRBV18; DNA: TGTGCCAGCTCACCAACCGGACAGGACGGAAACACCATATATTTT; CDR3: CASSPTGQDGNTIYF
size: -; J: TRBJ2-2; D: -; V: TRBV27; DNA: TGTGCCAGCAGTGCGACTGGGGAGCTGTTTTTT; CDR3: CASSATGELFF
size: -; J: TRBJ2-7; D: -; V: TRBV27; DNA: TGTGCCAGCAGTTTTGGCGCCGGGGTGGAGTACTTC; CDR3: CASSFGAGVEYF
size: few; J: TRBJ2-7; D: TRBD2; V: TRBV7-9; DNA: TGTGCCAGCAGCTTGTCCGGCGGGGGGGCTTACGAGCAGTACTTC; CDR3: CASSLSGGGAYEQYF
size: -; J: TRBJ1-1; D: TRBD1; V: TRBV11-2; DNA: TGTGCCAGCAGCTTAGACCTACAGGGGGCCAGGACTGAAGCTTTCTTT; CDR3: CASSLDLQGARTEAFF
size: once; J: TRBJ2-3; D: TRBD2; V: TRBV6-1; DNA: TGTGCCAGTGAGAAGGGCGGGGGGCTTGGAAGTACGCAGTATTTT; CDR3: CASEKGGGLGSTQYF
size: -; J: TRBJ2-1; D: TRBD2; V: TRBV5-4; DNA: TGTGCCAGCAGCGCACCGGGACTAGCGGGGAACTACAATGAGCAGTTCTTC; CDR3: CASSAPGLAGNYNEQFF
size: -; J: TRBJ1-1; D: -; V: TRBV29-1; DNA: TGCAGCGTTGATAACGGCGGCGAAGCTTTCTTT; CDR3: CSVDNGGEAFF
size: -; J: TRBJ2-3; D: -; V: TRBV5-1; DNA: TGCGCCAGCAGCTTAACGACAGACACAGATACGCAGTATTTT; CDR3: CASSLTTDTDTQYF
size: once; J: TRBJ1-1; D: -; V: TRBV5-5; DNA: TGTGCCAGCACCCCCGTTCCCACTGAAGCTTTCTTT; CDR3: CASTPVPTEAFF
size: -; J: TRBJ2-3; D: -; V: TRBV28; DNA: TGTGCCAGCAACACGAGGGTTTTGGGCGATACGCAGTATTTT; CDR3: CASNTRVLGDTQYF
size: -; J: TRBJ2-5; D: -; V: TRBV7-7; DNA: TGTGCTAGCAGCTTAGAGGCGGGGGCGATCCAAGAGACCCAGTACTTC; CDR3: CASSLEAGAIQETQYF
size: -; J: TRBJ1-1; D: TRBD1; V: TRBV2; DNA: TGTGCCAGCAGTAACAGGGGGCGTGAAGCTTTCTTT; CDR3: CASSNRGREAFF
size: -; J: TRBJ2-5; D: TRBD1; V: TRBV29-1; DNA: TGCAGCGTTGAAGGTCAGGGGGTTCGGAAGCAGTACTTC; CDR3: CSVEGQGVRKQYF
size: -; J: TRBJ2-3; D: TRBD2; V: TRBV12-5; DNA: TGTGCTAGTGGGGTAGCGGGGGGGCACCGCAGCACAGATACGCAGTATTTT; CDR3: CASGVAGGHRSTDTQYF
size: -; J: TRBJ1-1; D: TRBD1; V: TRBV10-3; DNA: TGTGCCATCAGATCCAGGGGGGACACTGAAGCTTTCTTT; CDR3: CAIRSRGDTEAFF
size: few; J: TRBJ1-2; D: -; V: TRBV7-3; DNA: TGTGCCAGCAGCCCGGGGGGGGTGAAGGCTTATGGCTACACCTTC; CDR3: CASSPGGVKAYGYTF
size: -; J: TRBJ2-7; D: TRBD1; V: TRBV7-9; DNA: TGTGCCAGCACCGATTTCCGCAGGGGGCAGCCTGAGCAGTACTTC; CDR3: CASTDFRRGQPEQYF
size: once; J: TRBJ1-3; D: -; V: TRBV30; DNA: TGTGCCTGGAGTGCACTTAAAAACACCATATATTTT; CDR3: CAWSALKNTIYF
size: once; J: TRBJ2-1; D: TRBD1; V: TRBV7-7; DNA: TGTGCTAGCAGCTTAGACAGGGAGTCCTACAATGAGCAGTTCTTC; CDR3: CASSLDRESYNEQFF
size: -; J: TRBJ2-3; D: -; V: TRBV4-1; DNA: TGCGCCAGCAGCCAAGTCGGGGGACCCACAGATACGCAGTATTTT; CDR3: CASSQVGGPTDTQYF
size: -; J: TRBJ2-2; D: -; V: TRBV5-1; DNA: TGCGCCAGCCGACCGACAGTCTCGAACACCGGGGAGCTGTTTTTT; CDR3: CASRPTVSNTGELFF
size: -; J: TRBJ1-5; D: TRBD1; V: TRBV10-3; DNA: TGTGCCATCAGTGAGTCGGGACAGAAGAGCAATCAGCCCCAGCATTTT; CDR3: CAISESGQKSNQPQHF